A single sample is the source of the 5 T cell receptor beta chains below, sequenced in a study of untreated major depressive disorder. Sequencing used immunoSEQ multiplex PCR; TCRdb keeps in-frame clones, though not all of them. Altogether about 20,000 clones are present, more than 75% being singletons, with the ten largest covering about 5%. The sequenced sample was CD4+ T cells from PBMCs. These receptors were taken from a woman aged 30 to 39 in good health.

CDR3 coding DNA: TGTGCCAGCAGTTACCAGACAGGGATGAACTACAATGAGCAGTTCTTC. Protein: CASSYQTGMNYNEQFF. The V call is TRBV6-5, the J call TRBJ2-1; TRBD1 matches at 7 bases. Trimming at V came to 2 bases and at J to 3 bases, leaving 7 bases not matched to a gene. The germline V gene has CDR1 MNHEY and CDR2 SVGAGI. This CDR3 has 16 amino acids.

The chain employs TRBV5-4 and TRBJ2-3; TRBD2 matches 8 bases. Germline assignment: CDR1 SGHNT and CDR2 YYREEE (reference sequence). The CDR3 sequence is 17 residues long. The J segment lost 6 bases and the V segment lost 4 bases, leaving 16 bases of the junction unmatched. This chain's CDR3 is CASSPRLAGSGADTQYF. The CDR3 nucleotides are TGTGCCAGCAGCCCCAGATTAGCGGGGTCAGGTGCCGATACGCAGTATTTT.

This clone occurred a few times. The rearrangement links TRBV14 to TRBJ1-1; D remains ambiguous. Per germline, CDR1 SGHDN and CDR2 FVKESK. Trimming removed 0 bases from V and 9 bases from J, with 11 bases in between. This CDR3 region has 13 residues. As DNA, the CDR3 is TGTGCCAGCAGCCAAGAGGAACACACCAAAGCTTTCTTT. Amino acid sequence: CASSQEEHTKAFF.

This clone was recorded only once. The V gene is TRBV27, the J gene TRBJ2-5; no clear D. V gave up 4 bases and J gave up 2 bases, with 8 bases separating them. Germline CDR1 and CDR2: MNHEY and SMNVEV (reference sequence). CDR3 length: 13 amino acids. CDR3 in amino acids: CASSYRVQETQYF. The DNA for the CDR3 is TGTGCCAGCAGTTACAGAGTACAAGAGACCCAGTACTTC.

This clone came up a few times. The CDR3 sequence: CASCNQVQQFF. Written as DNA, the CDR3 is TGTGCCAGCTGTAATCAGGTACAGCAGTTCTTC. The V call is TRBV6-6, the J call TRBJ2-1; D is unclear. The V end lost 8 bases, the J end lost 11 bases, and 13 bases lay between the germline ends. Looked up from germline, CDR1 is MNHNY and CDR2 is SVGAGI (reference sequence). This CDR3 spans 11 amino acids.